Below, 29 T cell receptor beta chains from the same sample are listed, as sequenced in a study of blood T cell repertoires in COVID-19. Libraries were prepared by immunoSEQ multiplex PCR; TCRdb keeps only in-frame clonotypes and omits some of them. The repertoire holds roughly 30,000 clones, with about 90% as singletons. Sequencing was carried out using peripheral blood. The receptors stem from a human donor in a cohort sampled during active COVID-19.

This clone was picked up a small number of times. The V call is TRBV4-3, the J call TRBJ2-5, with 7 bases fitting TRBD1. The J segment lost 11 bases and the V segment lost 3 bases, leaving 18 bases of the junction unmatched. From germline, CDR1 is LGHNA and CDR2 YSLEER. The CDR3 consists of 16 residues. The CDR3 DNA follows: TGCGCCAGCAGCCAGGTAAGACAGGGAAAGGAGAGAGGGCAGTACTTC. It translates to CASSQVRQGKERGQYF.

This chain uses TRBV19 with TRBJ1-3; D is uncertain. This CDR3 has 14 amino acids. V was clipped by 10 bases and J by 4 bases, with 17 bases between them. The germline gives CDR1 LNHDA, CDR2 SQIVND (reference sequence). CDR3 sequence: CATNTPPEGNTIYF. The CDR3 nucleotides read TGTGCCACCAACACACCTCCCGAAGGAAACACCATATATTTT. The full variable domain, with the rest looked up from reference TRBV19 and TRBJ1-3, is DGGITQSPKYLFRKEGQNVTLSCEQNLNHDAMYWYRQDPGQGLRLIYYSQIVNDFQKGDIAEGYSVSREKKESFPLTVTSAQKNPTAFYLCATNTPPEGNTIYFGEGSWLTVV.

The V and J genes are TRBV28 and TRBJ2-2; 10 nucleotides align to TRBD2. The trim removed 2 bases at V and 5 bases at J, leaving 5 bases unmatched. The CDR3 loop spans 16 amino acids. CDR1 MDHEN and CDR2 SYDVKM come from the germline V gene. CDR3: CASSLAGLAITGELFF. CDR3 nucleotides: TGTGCCAGCAGTTTAGCGGGACTAGCGATTACCGGGGAGCTGTTTTTT.

This chain connects TRBV19 to TRBJ1-4; D is uncertain. V was trimmed by 7 bases and J by 8 bases, leaving 23 bases between them. The CDR3 sequence is 16 residues long. Germline CDR1 LNHDA, CDR2 SQIVND (reference sequence). The CDR3 protein is CASTPRRERPGEKLFF. The CDR3 DNA reads as TGTGCCAGTACCCCAAGGAGGGAGCGCCCCGGGGAAAAACTGTTTTTT.

This clone showed up just a few times. CDR3 DNA sequence: TGCAGTGCTAGTCGATATAGGCGGGGGGTCTACAATGAGCAGTTCTTC. It encodes CSASRYRRGVYNEQFF. The J gene is TRBJ2-1, the V gene TRBV20-1, with 8 nucleotides matching TRBD2. The CDR3 runs to 16 residues. V shed 3 bases, J shed 3 bases, and the junction held 10 bases outside the gene matches. Germline V lookup: CDR1 DFQATT, CDR2 SNEGSKA (reference sequence).

This clone has just one count. V is TRBV11-3 and J is TRBJ2-3, with TRBD2 matching 10 bases. The V gene's germline CDR1 is SGHNT and CDR2 YENEEA. The CDR3 has 16 residues. V shed 6 bases and J 1 base; nucleotides not matched to a gene: 7. CDR3 sequence reads: CASSFSGTSGTDTQYF. DNA of the CDR3: TGTGCCAGCAGTTTCTCCGGGACTAGCGGCACAGATACGCAGTATTTT. Complete variable domain (other parts from reference TRBV11-3 and TRBJ2-3): EAGVVQSPRYKIIEKKQPVAFWCNPISGHNTLYWYLQNLGQGPELLIRYENEEAVDDSQLPKDRFSAERLKGVDSTLKIQPAELGDSAVYLCASSFSGTSGTDTQYFGPGTRLTVL.

This clone was seen a single time. Other DNA sequences in the sample encode the same CDR3. CDR3 coding DNA: TGTGCCAGCAGTCGTCTGGCGGGGGGCTTAGATACGCAGTATTTT. It codes for CASSRLAGGLDTQYF. This chain joins TRBV27 and TRBJ2-3; 8 nucleotides match TRBD2. CDR1 is MNHEY, CDR2 SMNVEV, per germline (reference sequence). The CDR3 totals 15 residues. V was pared by 5 bases and J by 5 bases, with 9 bases of the junction left unmatched.

This chain links TRBV6-5 with TRBJ1-5, with D tentatively TRBD1 (6 bases). Germline values: CDR1 MNHEY, CDR2 SVGAGI. V lost 6 bases and J 0 bases, leaving 12 bases between the germline ends. This CDR3 is built from 15 residues. Here the CDR3 reads CASRPGQYSNQPQHF. For the CDR3, the DNA is TGTGCCAGCAGGCCAGGACAGTATAGCAATCAGCCCCAGCATTTT.

V usage is TRBV7-2 and J usage is TRBJ2-1; possibly TRBD2 for D (7 bases). CDR1 and CDR2 (germline): SGHTA, FQGNSA. The length of the CDR3 is 15 residues. Trimming removed 0 bases at V and 11 bases at J, with 17 bases between. In nucleotides, the CDR3 is TGTGCCAGCAGCTTAGCGGACAAGGGCGGGGGCCAGCAGTTCTTC. Amino acids: CASSLADKGGGQQFF.

The chain carries TRBV5-4 and TRBJ1-4, with 9 bases matching TRBD1. Germline V gene sequence: CDR1 SGHNT, CDR2 YYREEE (reference sequence). The V segment lost 4 bases and the J segment 8 bases; nucleotides outside the gene matches: 12. This CDR3 region has 16 residues. CDR3 region: CASSHNDRGGGEKLFF. The CDR3 nucleotides read TGTGCCAGCAGCCACAACGACAGGGGGGGCGGGGAAAAACTGTTTTTT.

This chain uses TRBV28 with TRBJ1-1; D possibly corresponds to TRBD1 (5 bases). Germline values: CDR1 MDHEN, CDR2 SYDVKM. Trimming left V 3 bases short and J 0 bases short, with 20 bases between. The CDR3 is made up of 18 amino acids. DNA of the CDR3: TGTGCCAGCAGTTTTTCCCAGGGAGGGTTAATCATGAACACTGAAGCTTTCTTT. It translates to CASSFSQGGLIMNTEAFF.

The chain employs TRBV10-1 and TRBJ1-2, with D maybe TRBD1 (5 bases). The CDR3 is 14 residues long. Germline loops: CDR1 WNHNN, CDR2 SYGVQD (reference sequence). Trimming removed 8 bases at V and 5 bases at J, with 18 bases between. The CDR3 loop is CASPETSNRYGYTF. The CDR3 nucleotides read TGCGCCAGCCCCGAAACATCAAACAGGTATGGCTACACCTTC.

This chain connects TRBV12-3 or TRBV12-4 to TRBJ1-2; TRBD1 aligns across 9 bases. J was trimmed by 8 bases and V by 7 bases; bases with no gene match: 8. The CDR3 is 13 residues long. DNA of the CDR3: TGTGCCAGCACCCGGGACAGGGTCTCCGGCTACACCTTC. It translates to CASTRDRVSGYTF.

V usage is TRBV6-2 or TRBV6-3 and J usage is TRBJ2-5; 11 nucleotides agree with TRBD2. Germline-derived CDR1 and CDR2 are MNHEY and SVGEGT. Losses at the gene ends were 5 bases for V and 4 bases for J; bases not matched to a gene: 9. This CDR3 is 16 amino acids long. In nucleotides, the CDR3 is TGTGCCAGCAGTCCCATAGCGGGGGGGCCCGGAGAGACCCAGTACTTC. Translating gives CASSPIAGGPGETQYF.

This clone was detected only once. The chain carries TRBV13 and TRBJ2-2, with D possibly being TRBD1 (6 bases). Germline lookup yields CDR1 PRHDT and CDR2 FYEKMQ (reference sequence). There are 15 residues in the CDR3. Trimming removed 5 bases at V and 0 bases at J, with 10 bases between. The CDR3 loop is CASSTGQTNTGELFF. CDR3 DNA: TGTGCCAGCAGCACCGGACAGACGAACACCGGGGAGCTGTTTTTT.

The chain joins TRBV2 to TRBJ1-1; 7 bases are a match to TRBD1. From germline, CDR1 is SNHLY and CDR2 FYNNEI. The ends lost 5 bases at V and 2 bases at J; junction bases unmatched: 8. The CDR3 is 15 residues long. CDR3 residues: CASSLTGNRNTEAFF. Here the CDR3 DNA reads TGTGCCAGCAGTTTGACAGGGAATCGAAACACTGAAGCTTTCTTT.

This chain joins TRBV5-1 and TRBJ2-1, with 7 bases matching TRBD1. CDR3 length: 13 residues. Germline lookup yields CDR1 SGHRS and CDR2 YFSETQ. The ends lost 4 bases at V and 4 bases at J; junction bases unmatched: 2. The DNA of the CDR3 is TGCGCCAGCAGCGGGACAGCTTACAATGAGCAGTTCTTC. Its protein is CASSGTAYNEQFF.

J is TRBJ2-2 and V is TRBV27, with D perhaps matching TRBD1 (5 bases). The CDR3 loop spans 15 amino acids. The V end was cut by 0 bases, the J end by 6 bases, with 11 bases between. Germline CDR1 reads MNHEY; CDR2 reads SMNVEV (reference sequence). The CDR3 region has the DNA TGTGCCAGCAGTTTATCGTACAGGATCTCCGGGGAGCTGTTTTTT. It translates to CASSLSYRISGELFF.

This chain connects TRBV29-1 to TRBJ2-7; perhaps TRBD1 as D (5 bases). Germline V gene lookup returns CDR1 SQVTM and CDR2 ANQGSEA. The CDR3 runs to 15 residues. The ends were cut back, 4 bases at V and 6 bases at J, with 22 bases in the middle. CDR3: CSVVGVGQGMGEQYF. DNA for the CDR3: TGCAGCGTTGTAGGTGTGGGCCAGGGTATGGGCGAGCAGTACTTC.

CDR3 sequence: CASSSQGDTEAFF. CDR3 bases: TGCGCCAGCAGCTCGCAAGGGGACACTGAAGCTTTCTTT. The gene calls are TRBV5-1 and TRBJ1-1; a weak D match, TRBD1 (5 bases). The CDR3 length is 13 residues. V was cut by 3 bases and J by 3 bases, with 9 bases left in between. Germline V gene sequence: CDR1 SGHRS, CDR2 YFSETQ.

The chain is built from TRBV19 and TRBJ2-3; the match to TRBD1 covers 8 bases. V gave up 6 bases and J gave up 4 bases; unmatched junction bases: 12. The CDR3 is 16 residues long. Germline CDR1 reads LNHDA; CDR2 reads SQIVND (reference sequence). The CDR3 here is CASRPGQGKLPDTQYF. In DNA, the CDR3 is TGTGCCAGTAGACCCGGACAGGGAAAATTGCCAGATACGCAGTATTTT.

The rearrangement joins TRBV6-6 to TRBJ2-3, with 12 nucleotides matching TRBD2. Germline-derived CDR1 and CDR2 are MNHNY and SVGAGI (reference sequence). The CDR3 length is 14 residues. Trimming at V came to 5 bases and at J to 7 bases, leaving 4 bases not matched to a gene. CDR3 bases: TGTGCCAGCAGTCCTAGCGGGGGGGCAAATACGCAGTATTTT. It translates to CASSPSGGANTQYF.

This clone was observed once. The rearrangement links TRBV24-1 to TRBJ2-3; no firm D call. Germline lookup yields CDR1 KGHDR and CDR2 SFDVKD. The CDR3 spans 14 residues. The V end was cut by 5 bases, the J end by 2 bases, with 10 bases between. The CDR3 sequence: CATSGPLSTDTQYF. As DNA, the CDR3 is TGTGCCACCAGTGGGCCCCTCTCCACAGATACGCAGTATTTT.

The V and J genes are TRBV29-1 and TRBJ2-1, with D tentatively TRBD1 (6 bases). The CDR3 has 18 residues. CDR1 is SQVTM, CDR2 ANQGSEA, per germline. Trimming removed 3 bases from V and 0 bases from J, with 21 bases in between. The CDR3 here is CSVEGASGFEFSYNEQFF. The DNA of the CDR3 is TGCAGCGTTGAGGGGGCTTCTGGGTTTGAGTTCTCCTACAATGAGCAGTTCTTC.

V is TRBV11-2 and J is TRBJ1-4, with D perhaps TRBD1 (5 bases). The CDR3 is made up of 15 amino acids. The germline V gene encodes CDR1 SGHAT and CDR2 FQNNGV. With 5 bases removed from V and 8 bases from J, the gap between germline ends came to 18 bases. The CDR3: CASSPRGTAGEKLFF. The CDR3 DNA sequence: TGTGCCAGCAGCCCCCGAGGCACCGCAGGGGAAAAACTGTTTTTT.

The V call is TRBV21-1, the J call TRBJ1-5. TRBV21-1 counts as a pseudogene. The CDR3 extends over 19 amino acids. The CDR3 region is CASSRPPPPRTGSNQPQHF. For the CDR3, the DNA is TGTGCCAGCAGCCGTCCTCCCCCCCCTAGGACGGGGAGCAATCAGCCCCAGCATTTT.

The chain combines TRBV3-1 (or the pseudogene TRBV3-2) with TRBJ2-1, with 11 nucleotides matching TRBD2. The CDR3 spans 16 residues. CDR1 LGHDT and CDR2 YNNKEL come from the germline V gene (reference sequence). J lost 10 bases, V lost 3 bases, and 11 bases had no gene match. CDR3 in amino acids: CASSQKRTSGRMEQFF. CDR3 nucleotides: TGTGCCAGCAGCCAGAAAAGGACTAGCGGGCGGATGGAGCAGTTCTTC.

This chain links TRBV9 with TRBJ1-1; no reliable D call. Trimming cost V 0 bases and J 1 base, with 7 bases left between them. The CDR3 sequence is 14 residues long. In germline, CDR1 is SGDLS, CDR2 YYNGEE. The CDR3, as DNA: TGTGCCAGCAGCGTAGGGTCGGGGAACACTGAAGCTTTCTTT. The encoded protein is CASSVGSGNTEAFF.

The genes are TRBV2 and TRBJ2-7, with a weak D call TRBD2 (6 bases). Trimming removed 6 bases from V and 1 base from J, with 10 bases in between. Per the germline V gene, CDR1 is SNHLY and CDR2 is FYNNEI. This CDR3 comprises 13 residues. CDR3 loop: CASRSGTSYEQYF. The CDR3 bases are TGTGCCAGCAGGTCCGGGACTTCCTACGAGCAGTACTTC.